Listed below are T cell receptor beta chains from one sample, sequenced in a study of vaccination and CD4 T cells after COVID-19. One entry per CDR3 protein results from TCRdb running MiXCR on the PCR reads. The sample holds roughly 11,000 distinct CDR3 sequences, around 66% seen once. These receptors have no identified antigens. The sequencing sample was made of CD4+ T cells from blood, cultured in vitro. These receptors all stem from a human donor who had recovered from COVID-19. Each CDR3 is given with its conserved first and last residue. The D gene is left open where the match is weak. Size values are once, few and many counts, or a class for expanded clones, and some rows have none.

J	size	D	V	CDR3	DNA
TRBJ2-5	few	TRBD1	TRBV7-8	CASSVDREETQYF	TGTGCCAGCAGCGTTGACAGGGAAGAGACCCAGTACTTC
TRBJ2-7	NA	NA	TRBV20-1	CSARDGDSAYEQYF	TGCAGTGCTAGAGACGGGGACTCCGCCTACGAGCAGTACTTC
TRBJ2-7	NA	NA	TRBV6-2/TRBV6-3	CASSSPGSYEQYF	TGTGCCAGCAGTTCCCCTGGTAGCTACGAGCAGTACTTC
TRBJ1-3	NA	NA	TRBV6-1	CASSEHPDGSSGNTIYF	TGTGCCAGCAGTGAACACCCTGACGGAAGCTCTGGAAACACCATATATTTT
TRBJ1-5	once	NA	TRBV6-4	CASSQRWSSDYSNQPQHF	TGTGCCAGCAGCCAGCGTTGGTCCAGTGATTATAGCAATCAGCCCCAGCATTTT
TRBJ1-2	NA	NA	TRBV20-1	CSAGPTQTYGYTF	TGCAGTGCTGGGCCAACCCAGACCTATGGCTACACCTTC
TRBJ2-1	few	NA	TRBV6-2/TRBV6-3	CASRRGLTYNEQFF	TGTGCCAGCAGGCGGGGGCTTACTTACAATGAGCAGTTCTTC
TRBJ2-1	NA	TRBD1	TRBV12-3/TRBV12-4	CASSLTGTVYNEQFF	TGTGCCAGCAGTTTAACTGGGACAGTTTACAATGAGCAGTTCTTC
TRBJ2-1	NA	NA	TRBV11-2	CASSPRHNEQFF	TGTGCCAGCAGCCCCCGCCACAATGAGCAGTTCTTC
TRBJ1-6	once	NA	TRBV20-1	CSARTAIYNSPLHF	TGCAGTGCTAGGACAGCGATCTATAATTCACCCCTCCACTTT
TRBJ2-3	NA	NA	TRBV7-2	CASSLGGSDTQYF	TGTGCCAGCAGCTTAGGAGGTTCAGATACGCAGTATTTT
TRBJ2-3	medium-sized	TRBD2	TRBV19	CASRGLAVTDTQYF	TGTGCCAGCAGAGGGCTAGCGGTCACAGATACGCAGTATTTT
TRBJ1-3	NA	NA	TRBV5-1	CASSPMSGGLSGNTIYF	TGCGCCAGCAGCCCCATGTCGGGGGGACTCTCTGGAAACACCATATATTTT
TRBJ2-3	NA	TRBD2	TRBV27	CASSLTSGRVGTQYF	TGTGCCAGCAGTTTAACTAGCGGGAGGGTTGGGACGCAGTATTTT
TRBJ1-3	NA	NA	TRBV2	CASSEAGGSLSGNTIYF	TGTGCCAGCAGTGAAGCTGGCGGAAGCCTCTCTGGAAACACCATATATTTT
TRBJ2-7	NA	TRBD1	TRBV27	CASSSIRGTYEQYF	TGTGCCAGCAGTTCAATCAGGGGGACCTACGAGCAGTACTTC
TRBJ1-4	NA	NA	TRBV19	CASSIDQGGTGKLFF	TGTGCCAGTAGTATAGATCAGGGAGGGACCGGAAAACTGTTTTTT
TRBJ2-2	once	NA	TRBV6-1	CASSAIRTANTGELFF	TGTGCCAGCAGTGCCATCAGAACCGCGAACACCGGGGAGCTGTTTTTT
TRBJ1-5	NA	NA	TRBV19	CASSAMGSSNQPQHF	TGTGCCAGTAGTGCGATGGGGTCCAGCAATCAGCCCCAGCATTTT
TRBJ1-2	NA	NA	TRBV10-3	CAIKQLGGNDGYTF	TGTGCCATCAAGCAGTTAGGGGGGAATGACGGCTACACCTTC
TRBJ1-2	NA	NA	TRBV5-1	CASSLIGGKSYGYTF	TGCGCCAGCAGCTTGATCGGGGGTAAAAGCTATGGCTACACCTTC
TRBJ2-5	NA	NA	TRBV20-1	CSASQRARAAPQETQYF	TGCAGTGCTAGCCAACGTGCGAGGGCCGCCCCTCAAGAGACCCAGTACTTC
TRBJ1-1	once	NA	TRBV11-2	CASSSRAAENTEAFF	TGTGCCAGCAGCTCCCGGGCGGCAGAGAACACTGAAGCTTTCTTT
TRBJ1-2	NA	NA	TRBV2	CASNPSGASGRGYTF	TGTGCCAGCAATCCCTCCGGGGCGAGCGGTCGAGGCTACACCTTC
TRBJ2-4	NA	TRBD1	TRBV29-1	CSVCTGGSKNIQYF	TGCAGCGTGTGTACAGGGGGCAGCAAAAACATTCAGTACTTC
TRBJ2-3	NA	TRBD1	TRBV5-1	CASSPYGTGADTQYF	TGCGCCAGCAGCCCATACGGGACAGGGGCAGATACGCAGTATTTT
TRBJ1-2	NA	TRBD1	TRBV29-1	CSVAGQGADYGYTF	TGCAGCGTCGCAGGACAGGGGGCCGACTATGGCTACACCTTC
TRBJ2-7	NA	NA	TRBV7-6	CASSLELAWSISYEQYF	TGTGCCAGCAGCTTAGAGCTGGCTTGGTCGATCTCCTACGAGCAGTACTTC